This T cell receptor (beta chain) appears in the sequencing data of a study of graft-versus-host responses after intestinal transplantation. Across the whole study: Each patient got anti-thymocyte globulin induction, then tacrolimus and steroids for roughly 3 years. General study points: GvH clones were found in recipient marrow; some appeared first in ileum or blood. Allograft clonal ratios (graft-versus-host to host-versus-graft) were high in patients who had graft-donor T cell macrochimerism. Early after transplant, HvG declines were associated with peak levels of circulating GvH clones.

Here immunoSEQ multiplex PCR was the method, and the copy in TCRdb shows in-frame clones only, minus some. The sample records around 84,000 clones, roughly 80% being singletons. For this clone: What it recognizes is unknown.

The junction had 4 bases not matched to a gene; V was cut back by 1 base and J by 1 base. Germline V gene data show CDR1 as GTSNPN and CDR2 as SVGIG (reference sequence). This CDR3 is 15 amino acids long. This receptor was identified in a human donor who received an intestinal transplant. The chain recombines TRBV30 with TRBJ1-1; 9 nucleotides align to TRBD1. Sequencing was performed on unstimulated CD8+ T cells sorted from spleen or lymph node cells, taken before intestinal transplant. CDR3 sequence reads: CAWSAGQGRNTEAFF. CDR3 in DNA: TGTGCCTGGAGTGCGGGACAGGGCCGGAACACTGAAGCTTTCTTT.